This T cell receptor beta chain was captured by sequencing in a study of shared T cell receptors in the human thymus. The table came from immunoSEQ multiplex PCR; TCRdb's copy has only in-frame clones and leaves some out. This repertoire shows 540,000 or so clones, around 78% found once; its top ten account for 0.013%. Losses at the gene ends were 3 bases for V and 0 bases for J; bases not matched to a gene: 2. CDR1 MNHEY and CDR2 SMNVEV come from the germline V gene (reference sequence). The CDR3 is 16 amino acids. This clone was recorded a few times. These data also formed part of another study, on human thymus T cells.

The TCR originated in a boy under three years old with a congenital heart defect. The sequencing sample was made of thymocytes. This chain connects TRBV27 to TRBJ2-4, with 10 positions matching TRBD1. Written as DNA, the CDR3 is TGTGCCAGCAGTTTCCGGGACAGGGGAGCCAAAAACATTCAGTACTTC. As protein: CASSFRDRGAKNIQYF.